These T cell receptor beta chains were read from a single sample in a study of cytomegalovirus exposure and HLA in healthy donors. TCRdb keeps only in-frame clones here, not all; method: immunoSEQ multiplex PCR. The sample has some 60,000 clones, 90% to 97% seen once. Sequenced sample: PBMCs. All receptors come from a man aged 18 to 30 in good health and CMV-seronegative. CDR3s include the opening cysteine and the closing phenylalanine or tryptophan. A D gene is named only where the DNA matches it firmly. Clone sizes are given selectively: once, few, many, or a class where the clone is expanded.

>12|TRBV19|.|.|TRBJ1-3
CASRGSRNTIYF
TGTGCCAGTCGGGGGAGCAGAAACACCATATATTTT
>13|TRBV27|TRBD2|.|TRBJ2-5
CASSLPGGETQYF
TGTGCCAGCAGTTTACCGGGGGGAGAGACCCAGTACTTC
>17|TRBV7-2|.|.|TRBJ1-3
CASSSQGIATSGNTIYF
TGTGCCAGCAGCTCGCAGGGGATCGCAACCTCTGGAAACACCATATATTTT
>14|TRBV9|.|.|TRBJ1-3
CASSSGGDGNTIYF
TGTGCCAGCAGCTCGGGGGGCGATGGAAACACCATATATTTT
>14|TRBV4-2|.|once|TRBJ1-1
CASSQWRGNTEAFF
TGTGCCAGCAGCCAATGGAGGGGGAACACTGAAGCTTTCTTT
>16|TRBV18|TRBD1|.|TRBJ1-2
CASSPPLGTGAYGYTF
TGTGCCAGCTCACCACCCCTAGGGACAGGGGCGTATGGCTACACCTTC
>15|TRBV5-5|TRBD1|.|TRBJ1-2
CASSRSGTGAVGYTF
TGTGCCAGCAGCAGATCCGGGACAGGGGCCGTAGGCTACACCTTC
>15|TRBV5-1|.|.|TRBJ2-1
CASSLRLASDNEQFF
TGCGCCAGCAGCTTGCGGCTAGCGAGCGACAATGAGCAGTTCTTC
>15|TRBV6-5|.|.|TRBJ2-1
CASSYQGGSYNEQFF
TGTGCCAGCAGTTACCAGGGGGGTTCCTACAATGAGCAGTTCTTC
>14|TRBV29-1|TRBD1|.|TRBJ2-2
CSVDDRGDTGELFF
TGCAGCGTCGATGACAGGGGAGACACCGGGGAGCTGTTTTTT
>11|TRBV5-1|.|.|TRBJ2-7
CASSFNYEQYF
TGCGCCAGCAGCTTTAACTACGAGCAGTACTTC
>13|TRBV2|.|.|TRBJ2-1
CASSESASSEQFF
TGTGCCAGCAGTGAATCCGCTTCGAGTGAGCAGTTCTTC
>14|TRBV19|.|.|TRBJ2-5
CASSTSRTQETQYF
TGTGCCAGTAGTACGTCAAGAACTCAAGAGACCCAGTACTTC
>14|TRBV2|.|.|TRBJ2-7
CASSPGTPIYEQYF
TGTGCCAGCAGTCCCGGGACACCGATCTACGAGCAGTACTTC
>13|TRBV2|.|.|TRBJ2-1
CASSRLVWLEQFF
TGTGCCAGCAGTCGGCTAGTCTGGCTTGAGCAGTTCTTC
>13|TRBV7-8|TRBD2|.|TRBJ2-3
CASSLGGRSTQYF
TGTGCCAGCAGCTTAGGCGGGAGGAGTACGCAGTATTTT
>11|TRBV20-1|TRBD1|.|TRBJ2-1
CSASNGTGQFF
TGCAGTGCTAGCAACGGGACAGGCCAGTTCTTC
>15|TRBV4-1|.|.|TRBJ2-5
CASSHAAPPTETQYF
TGCGCCAGCAGCCATGCGGCACCCCCAACGGAGACCCAGTACTTC
>15|TRBV11-1|TRBD2|.|TRBJ2-7
CASSLKTSASYEQYF
TGTGCCAGCAGCCTGAAGACTAGCGCCTCCTACGAGCAGTACTTC
>15|TRBV13|.|once|TRBJ1-1
CASSPYTLEDTEAFF
TGTGCCAGCAGCCCGTACACCCTAGAGGACACTGAAGCTTTCTTT
>17|TRBV7-7|TRBD1|.|TRBJ2-2
CASSPNPDRGDTGELFF
TGTGCTAGCAGCCCAAACCCGGACAGGGGTGACACCGGGGAGCTGTTTTTT
>16|TRBV4-1|.|.|TRBJ2-3
CASSQDPAGSTDTQYF
TGCGCCAGCAGCCAAGATCCGGCAGGGAGCACAGATACGCAGTATTTT
>14|TRBV4-1|.|.|TRBJ2-5
CASSRGGTQETQYF
TGCGCCAGCAGCCGGGGCGGCACCCAAGAGACCCAGTACTTC
>13|TRBV29-1|TRBD2|.|TRBJ2-1
CSADQREARAEFF
TGCAGCGCCGACCAGCGGGAGGCCAGGGCGGAGTTCTTC
>14|TRBV7-2|.|.|TRBJ2-7
CASSLSSDSYEQYF
TGTGCCAGCAGCTTGAGTAGCGACTCCTACGAGCAGTACTTC
>16|TRBV2|.|.|TRBJ1-3
CASNPDMPSSGNTIYF
TGTGCCAGCAATCCTGACATGCCGAGCTCTGGAAACACCATATATTTT
>13|TRBV9|.|.|TRBJ2-7
CASSVGALGEQYF
TGTGCCAGCAGCGTAGGGGCCCTTGGCGAGCAGTACTTC
>13|TRBV10-3|TRBD1|.|TRBJ1-1
CAIRDRAFAEAFF
TGTGCCATCAGAGACAGGGCTTTCGCTGAAGCTTTCTTT
>12|TRBV5-4|.|.|TRBJ1-2
CASSLGTRGYTF
TGTGCCAGCAGCTTGGGAACGAGGGGCTACACCTTC
>13|TRBV9|.|.|TRBJ1-4
CASSPDPSGKLFF
TGTGCCAGCAGCCCCGACCCTTCCGGGAAACTGTTTTTT
>16|TRBV28|.|.|TRBJ1-2
CASSPSGQMPNYGYTF
TGTGCCAGCAGTCCGTCGGGACAAATGCCTAACTATGGCTACACCTTC
>15|TRBV5-4|TRBD2|.|TRBJ2-3
CASRPSGRAADTQYF
TGTGCCAGCAGACCAAGCGGGAGGGCCGCAGATACGCAGTATTTT
>14|TRBV15|TRBD1|.|TRBJ1-3
CATSKDRTGDTIYF
TGTGCCACCAGCAAGGACAGGACCGGGGACACCATATATTTT
>18|TRBV28|TRBD2|.|TRBJ2-2
CASSLPAAIAGGTGELFF
TGTGCCAGCAGTTTACCGGCCGCAATAGCGGGAGGAACCGGGGAGCTGTTTTTT
>12|TRBV29-1|.|.|TRBJ1-1
CSVENRRSEAFF
TGCAGCGTTGAGAACCGGAGGAGCGAAGCTTTCTTT
>14|TRBV27|TRBD1|.|TRBJ2-7
CASSKDRGQYEQYF
TGTGCCAGCAGCAAGGACAGGGGGCAGTACGAGCAGTACTTC
>16|TRBV2|TRBD1|.|TRBJ2-5
CASSRDRGLNLETQYF
TGTGCCAGCAGTCGGGACAGGGGGCTTAACCTCGAGACCCAGTACTTC
>15|TRBV10-3|TRBD1|.|TRBJ2-7
CAISVVRDRAYEQYF
TGTGCCATCAGTGTTGTTCGGGACAGAGCCTACGAGCAGTACTTC
>14|TRBV28|.|.|TRBJ2-1
CASGAGRSYNEQFF
TGTGCCAGCGGAGCGGGCCGCTCCTACAATGAGCAGTTCTTC
>14|TRBV2|TRBD1|.|TRBJ1-3
CASAGGTSGNTIYF
TGTGCCAGCGCAGGGGGAACCTCTGGAAACACCATATATTTT
>17|TRBV7-9|.|.|TRBJ1-2
CASSLPVGALSHYGYTF
TGTGCCAGCAGCTTACCCGTGGGGGCATTGTCACACTATGGCTACACCTTC
>12|TRBV29-1|.|.|TRBJ2-7
CSARTGNYEQYF
TGCAGCGCAAGAACAGGGAACTACGAGCAGTACTTC